The next 25 T cell receptor beta chains were all read from a single sample in a study of blood T cell repertoires in COVID-19. Using immunoSEQ multiplex PCR, the repertoire was profiled, and TCRdb retains in-frame clones only, with some absent. The table records 100,000 or so clones, 80% to 85% of them present only once. Sequencing was performed on peripheral blood. These receptors were collected from a woman of 80 years or more with acute or convalescent COVID-19.

This rearrangement joins TRBV7-2 to TRBJ1-5, with 8 bases fitting TRBD1. Trimming at V came to 1 base and at J to 11 bases, leaving 1 base not matched to a gene. Per germline, CDR1 SGHTA and CDR2 FQGNSA. The CDR3 loop spans 12 amino acids. The CDR3 bases are TGTGCCAGCAGCTTAGGGGACAGGACCCAGCATTTT. It encodes CASSLGDRTQHF.

J is TRBJ1-2 and V is TRBV27; D is unresolved. Germline CDR1 reads MNHEY; CDR2 reads SMNVEV (reference sequence). This CDR3 region has 13 residues. Deletions cut 5 bases from V and 3 bases from J, with 10 bases between. The CDR3 spells CASSPRGDYGYTF. CDR3 nucleotides: TGTGCCAGCAGTCCGCGCGGGGACTATGGCTACACCTTC.

This chain uses TRBV6-1 with TRBJ2-7; TRBD2 agrees at 9 bases. From germline, CDR1 is MNHNS and CDR2 SASEGT. There are 15 residues in the CDR3. After removal of 3 bases from V and 5 bases from J, the junction contained 8 bases not matched to a gene. CDR3 nucleotides: TGTGCCAGCAGTGAGCGGCTAGCGGGAATCGACGAGCAGTACTTC. Translating it yields CASSERLAGIDEQYF.

The J gene is TRBJ1-1, the V gene TRBV9; D is unclear. CDR1 is SGDLS and CDR2 is YYNGEE in the germline V gene. The CDR3 is 14 amino acids. Trimming took off 0 bases at V and 4 bases at J, with 10 bases between the two ends. CDR3 nucleotide sequence: TGTGCCAGCAGCGTAGGTAACCCGGGCACTGAAGCTTTCTTT. It encodes CASSVGNPGTEAFF.

The chain employs TRBV20-1 and TRBJ1-1, with D maybe TRBD1 (6 bases). The V and J ends lost 3 bases and 5 bases respectively, with 13 bases between them. Germline V gene data show CDR1 as DFQATT and CDR2 as SNEGSKA (reference sequence). The CDR3 has 13 amino acids. The CDR3 reads CSASKGGLTEAFF. For the CDR3, the DNA is TGCAGTGCTAGTAAAGGGGGATTGACTGAAGCTTTCTTT.

The J gene is TRBJ1-2, the V gene TRBV6-1; weak D call: TRBD1 (5 bases). This CDR3 comprises 14 residues. The germline gives CDR1 MNHNS, CDR2 SASEGT. Trimming took off 6 bases at V and 6 bases at J, with 17 bases between the two ends. CDR3 region: CASSWDGGIDGYTF. In DNA, the CDR3 is TGTGCCAGCAGCTGGGACGGGGGTATAGATGGCTACACCTTC.

V is TRBV24-1 and J is TRBJ1-1; TRBD1 might be the D (6 bases). V lost 4 bases and J 7 bases, leaving 18 bases between the germline ends. Germline CDR1 and CDR2: KGHDR and SFDVKD. The CDR3 covers 15 residues. CDR3 in DNA: TGTGCCACCAGTGACCCGCTGGGGGGGCAGGATGAAGCTTTCTTT. Translating it yields CATSDPLGGQDEAFF.

The chain links TRBV11-2 to TRBJ1-5, with TRBD1 as a possible D gene (6 bases). Germline assignment: CDR1 SGHAT and CDR2 FQNNGV. This CDR3 spans 14 amino acids. V dropped 1 base and J dropped 5 bases, with 9 bases sitting between them. The CDR3 DNA follows: TGTGCCAGCAGCTTAGTTGGGGGCTATCAGCCCCAGCATTTT. Protein product: CASSLVGGYQPQHF.

The V call is TRBV11-2, the J call TRBJ1-3, with D tentatively TRBD1 (6 bases). Trimming took 5 bases from V and 2 from J, leaving 10 bases between them. CDR3 length: 14 residues. In germline, CDR1 is SGHAT, CDR2 FQNNGV. In DNA, the CDR3 is TGTGCCAGCAGCGGACAGTTGGCTGGAAACACCATATATTTT. This gives the protein CASSGQLAGNTIYF.

The chain employs TRBV11-2 and TRBJ2-3; D may be TRBD2 (5 bases). The CDR3 runs to 12 residues. V was trimmed by 5 bases and J by 5 bases, leaving 8 bases between them. Germline CDR1 and CDR2: SGHAT and FQNNGV. The CDR3 protein is CASSPRGDTQYF. The CDR3 nucleotides read TGTGCCAGCAGCCCCCGGGGAGATACGCAGTATTTT.

The gene calls are TRBV28 and TRBJ2-7; TRBD2 might be the D (7 bases). The CDR3 runs to 13 residues. The V and J ends lost 6 bases and 2 bases respectively, with 11 bases between them. In germline, CDR1 is MDHEN, CDR2 SYDVKM. CDR3: CASSQGGAYEQYF. The CDR3 DNA reads as TGTGCCAGCAGCCAAGGGGGGGCCTACGAGCAGTACTTC. Filled out from reference TRBV28 and TRBJ2-7, the complete variable domain reads DVKVTQSSRYLVKRTGEKVFLECVQDMDHENMFWYRQDPGLGLRLIYFSYDVKMKEKGDIPEGYSVSREKKERFSLILESASTNQTSMYLCASSQGGAYEQYFGPGTRLTVT.

The chain combines TRBV7-2 with TRBJ1-6, with 7 nucleotides matching TRBD1. The CDR3 has 14 residues. Trimming removed 3 bases from V and 8 bases from J; junction bases left unmatched: 4. The germline V gene encodes CDR1 SGHTA and CDR2 FQGNSA. The CDR3 coding sequence is TGTGCCAGCAGCTTCGACAGGGCTTATTCACCCCTCCACTTT. Amino acids: CASSFDRAYSPLHF.

The V and J genes are TRBV6-5 and TRBJ2-7; a possible D gene is TRBD1 (6 bases). The CDR3 loop spans 14 amino acids. V shed 7 bases and J shed 6 bases, with 19 bases lying between them. Germline V lookup: CDR1 MNHEY, CDR2 SVGAGI. CDR3 sequence reads: CASTQGTLSGEQYF. The CDR3 DNA reads TGTGCCAGCACCCAAGGGACACTGTCGGGCGAGCAGTACTTC.

The chain combines TRBV27 with TRBJ1-1; D uncertain. V lost 1 base, J lost 4 bases, and 7 bases lay in between. Germline V lookup: CDR1 MNHEY, CDR2 SMNVEV (reference sequence). The CDR3 is 13 amino acids. The CDR3 here is CASSLLRSTEAFF. The DNA of the CDR3 is TGTGCCAGCAGTTTATTGCGCTCCACTGAAGCTTTCTTT.

The chain uses TRBV12-5 and TRBJ1-5, with a tentative D call TRBD1 (5 bases). Trimming removed 2 bases from V and 1 base from J, with 12 bases in between. Germline V CDR1 and CDR2: LGHNT, FRNRAP. The CDR3 is 16 residues long. CDR3 sequence reads: CASGLTRQGSNQPQHF. CDR3 bases: TGTGCTAGTGGTTTGACCCGGCAGGGCAGCAATCAGCCCCAGCATTTT.

The chain recombines TRBV7-9 with TRBJ2-2, with 13 positions matching TRBD2. With V trimmed by 10 bases and J by 9 bases, 8 bases remained unmatched. The CDR3 is 14 amino acids. Germline loops: CDR1 SEHNR, CDR2 FQNEAQ (reference sequence). CDR3 amino acids: CATSGTSGIRELFF. For the CDR3, the DNA is TGTGCCACCTCCGGGACTAGCGGGATCCGGGAGCTGTTTTTT. The variable domain in full, with the rest retrieved from reference TRBV7-9 and TRBJ2-2, is DTGVSQNPRHKITKRGQNVTFRCDPISEHNRLYWYRQTLGQGPEFLTYFQNEAQLEKSRLLSDRFSAERPKGSFSTLEIQRTEQGDSAMYLCATSGTSGIRELFFGEGSRLTVL.

The chain has TRBV18 and TRBJ2-4; D is ambiguous. Germline V lookup: CDR1 KGHSH, CDR2 LQKENI. Trimming stripped 2 bases from V and 1 base from J, with 6 bases between. The CDR3 is made up of 14 amino acids. CDR3 region: CASSPLSAKNIQYF. The CDR3 bases are TGTGCCAGCTCACCATTATCGGCCAAAAACATTCAGTACTTC.

The rearrangement uses TRBV6-2 or TRBV6-3 and TRBJ2-6; 7 bases match TRBD2. The CDR3 covers 15 residues. Germline V gives CDR1 MNHEY, CDR2 SVGEGT. The V segment lost 4 bases and the J segment 2 bases; nucleotides outside the gene matches: 2. The CDR3 sequence: CASSSAGAGANVLTF. The DNA for the CDR3 is TGTGCCAGCAGTTCTGCGGGAGCTGGGGCCAACGTCCTGACTTTC.

The V and J genes are TRBV7-9 and TRBJ1-2; 8 bases are shared with TRBD1. This CDR3 comprises 17 residues. Germline CDR1 SEHNR, CDR2 FQNEAQ (reference sequence). J lost 0 bases, V lost 5 bases, and 11 bases had no gene match. As DNA, the CDR3 is TGTGCCAGCAGCGCATGGACAGGGTCCAATCCTAACTATGGCTACACCTTC. The encoded protein is CASSAWTGSNPNYGYTF.

This clone turned up a few times. CDR3 DNA: TGTGCCAGCACCCTATCAGGGGAAGGCACTGAAGCTTTCTTT. It encodes CASTLSGEGTEAFF. The chain joins TRBV6-6 to TRBJ1-1; a possible D gene is TRBD1 (6 bases). Germline V gene lookup returns CDR1 MNHNY and CDR2 SVGAGI (reference sequence). CDR3 length: 14 amino acids. V dropped 7 bases and J dropped 4 bases, with 16 bases sitting between them.

This rearrangement joins TRBV18 to TRBJ2-2; TRBD1 matches 9 bases. This CDR3 contains 14 residues. CDR1 and CDR2 (germline): KGHSH, LQKENI. V dropped 5 bases and J dropped 4; count of bases not matched to a gene: 2. CDR3 DNA: TGTGCCAGCTCAAGGGACAGGGCCACCGGGGAGCTGTTTTTT. Translated: CASSRDRATGELFF.

The gene calls are TRBV29-1 and TRBJ2-7; TRBD2 is a possible D gene (6 bases). The CDR3 spans 13 residues. V gave up 6 bases and J gave up 6 bases, with 18 bases separating them. Germline CDR1 and CDR2: SQVTM and ANQGSEA. The CDR3 is CSVLGGWTGEQYF. Written as DNA, the CDR3 is TGCAGCGTGTTGGGGGGTTGGACGGGCGAGCAGTACTTC.

V usage is TRBV10-3 and J usage is TRBJ1-5; 7 bases line up with TRBD1. The CDR3 extends over 13 amino acids. Germline-derived CDR1 and CDR2 are ENHRY and SYGVKD. Losses at the gene ends were 10 bases for V and 5 bases for J; bases not matched to a gene: 8. In DNA form, the CDR3 reads TGTGCCACCACTGACAGGGTGGATCAGCCCCAGCATTTT. It codes for CATTDRVDQPQHF.

This clone was seen only once. The J gene is TRBJ2-7, the V gene TRBV2; 7 nucleotides line up with TRBD1. CDR3 size: 14 residues. Germline trimming cut 3 bases from V and 4 bases from J; bases unmatched to any gene: 6. Germline assignment: CDR1 SNHLY and CDR2 FYNNEI. The CDR3, as DNA: TGTGCCAGCAGTGAGCAGGGACAGATTTACGAGCAGTACGTC. Translating gives CASSEQGQIYEQYV.

The chain combines TRBV5-1 with TRBJ2-3; D may be TRBD2 (5 bases). The CDR3 is made up of 14 amino acids. CDR1 is SGHRS, CDR2 YFSETQ, per germline. The V end lost 0 bases, the J end lost 4 bases, and 9 bases lay between the germline ends. The CDR3 bases are TGCGCCAGCAGCTTGGCATGGAGGTCAGATACGCAGTATTTT. This sequence encodes CASSLAWRSDTQYF.